This note documents a single T cell receptor (beta chain) sequence. This specimen comes from a study of Ad26.COV2.S vaccination and SARS-CoV-2 variants. Across the study: The vaccine Ad26.COV2.S was put into the muscle once, or twice with 56 days between.

As to treatment: around 19 received Ad26.COV2.S at low or high dose, single or two shots; 5 received placebo; per-sample allocation not given. Each sample was drawn 63 days after the first injection (of vaccine or placebo). Boston provided a donor who was an adult aged 18-55 years. An Ad26 vector expressing Wuhan-strain SARS-CoV-2 spike constituted the vaccine. Here immunoSEQ multiplex PCR was the method, and the copy in TCRdb shows in-frame clones only, minus some. The sample includes 400,000 to 450,000 clones, roughly 91% of them seen just once. The material was peripheral blood, obtained in a trial of Ad26.COV2.S vaccine versus placebo. The source of this sequence is a person aged 18-60 years who received the Ad26.COV2.S COVID-19 vaccine or a placebo.

The CDR3: CASSPDPRYGYTF. In nucleotides, the CDR3 is TGTGCCAGCAGCCCAGACCCACGCTATGGCTACACCTTC. The V call is TRBV28, the J call TRBJ1-2, with D unclear. The CDR3 extends over 13 amino acids. Trimming left V 6 bases short and J 4 bases short, with 12 bases between. CDR1 is MDHEN, CDR2 SYDVKM, per germline.